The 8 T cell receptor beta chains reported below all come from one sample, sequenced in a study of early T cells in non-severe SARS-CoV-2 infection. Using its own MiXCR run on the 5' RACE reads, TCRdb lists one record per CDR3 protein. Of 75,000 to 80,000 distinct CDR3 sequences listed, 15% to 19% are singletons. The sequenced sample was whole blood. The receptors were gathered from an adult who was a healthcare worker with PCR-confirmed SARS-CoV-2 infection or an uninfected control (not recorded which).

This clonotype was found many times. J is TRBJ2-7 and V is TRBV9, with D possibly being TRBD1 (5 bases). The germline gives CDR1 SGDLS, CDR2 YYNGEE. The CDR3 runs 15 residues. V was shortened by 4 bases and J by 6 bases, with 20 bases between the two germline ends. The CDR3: CASSPYQNPGREQYF. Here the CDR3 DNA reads TGTGCCAGCAGCCCCTACCAGAACCCAGGGCGCGAGCAGTACTTC.

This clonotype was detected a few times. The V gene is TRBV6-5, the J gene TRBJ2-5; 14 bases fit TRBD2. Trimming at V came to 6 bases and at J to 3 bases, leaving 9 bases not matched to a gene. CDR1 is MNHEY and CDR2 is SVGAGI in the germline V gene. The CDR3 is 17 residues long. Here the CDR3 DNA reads TGTGCCAGCAGAGCGCGCTTGGGACTAGCGGGAGAAGAGACCCAGTACTTC. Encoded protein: CASRARLGLAGEETQYF.

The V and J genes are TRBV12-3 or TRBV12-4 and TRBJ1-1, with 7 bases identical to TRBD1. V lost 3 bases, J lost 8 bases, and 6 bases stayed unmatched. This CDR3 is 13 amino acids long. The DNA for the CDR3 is TGTGCCAGCAGTTTGGGGACGACAGGGGAAGCTTTCTTT. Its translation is CASSLGTTGEAFF.

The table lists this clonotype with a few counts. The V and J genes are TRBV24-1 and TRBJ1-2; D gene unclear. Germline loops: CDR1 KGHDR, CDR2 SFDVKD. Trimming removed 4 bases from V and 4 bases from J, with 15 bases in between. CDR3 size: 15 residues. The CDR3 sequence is CATSDPRDAGYGYTF. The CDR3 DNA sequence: TGTGCCACCAGTGACCCGAGGGATGCTGGCTATGGCTACACCTTC.

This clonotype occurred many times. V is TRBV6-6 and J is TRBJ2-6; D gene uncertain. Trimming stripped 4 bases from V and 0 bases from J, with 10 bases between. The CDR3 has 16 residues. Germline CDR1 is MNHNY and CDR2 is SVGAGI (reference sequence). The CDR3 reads CASSWFPHSGANVLTF. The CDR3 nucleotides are TGTGCCAGCAGTTGGTTCCCACACTCTGGGGCCAACGTCCTGACTTTC.

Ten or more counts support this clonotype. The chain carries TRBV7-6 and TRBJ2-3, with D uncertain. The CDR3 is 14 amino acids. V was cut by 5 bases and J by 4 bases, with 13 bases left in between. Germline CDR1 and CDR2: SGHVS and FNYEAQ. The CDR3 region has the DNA TGTGCCAGCAGCCTCGGGCTCTTAGCAGATACGCAGTATTTT. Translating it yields CASSLGLLADTQYF.

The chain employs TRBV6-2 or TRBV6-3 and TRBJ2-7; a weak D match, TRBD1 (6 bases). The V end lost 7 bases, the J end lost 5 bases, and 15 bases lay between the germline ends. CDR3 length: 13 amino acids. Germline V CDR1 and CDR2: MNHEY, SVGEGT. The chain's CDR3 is CASTPYRVNEQYF. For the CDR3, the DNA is TGTGCCAGCACCCCTTACAGGGTAAACGAGCAGTACTTC.

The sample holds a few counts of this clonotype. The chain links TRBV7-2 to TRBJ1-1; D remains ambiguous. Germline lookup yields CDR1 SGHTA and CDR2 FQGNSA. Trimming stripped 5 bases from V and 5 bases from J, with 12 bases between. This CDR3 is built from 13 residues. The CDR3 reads CASSPTLRTEAFF. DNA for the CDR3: TGTGCCAGCAGCCCCACTCTGAGGACTGAAGCTTTCTTT.